The 14 T cell receptor beta chains reported below all come from one sample, sequenced in a study of T-cell reconstitution after alpha-beta-depleted transplantation in children. Preparing the TCRbeta library involved the use of unique molecular identifiers. A single record per CDR3 protein comes from TCRdb applying MiXCR to the PCR reads. The sample lists 550,000 to 800,000 distinct CDR3 sequences; around 12% were seen once. The sequencing here drew on PBMCs, taken before TCRalphabeta/CD19-depleted stem cell transplant. All receptors come from a girl aged 2 to 10 with congenital amegakaryocytic thrombocytopenia, due to receive a stem cell transplant.

This clonotype was picked up many times. This rearrangement joins TRBV24-1 to TRBJ2-5, with D possibly TRBD1 on 6 matching bases. The ends were cut back, 3 bases at V and 2 bases at J, with 12 bases in the middle. The germline CDR1 and CDR2 sequences are KGHDR and SFDVKD. The CDR3 consists of 15 residues. CDR3 sequence reads: CATSDTPGQQETQYF. The CDR3 bases are TGTGCCACCAGTGATACACCGGGACAACAAGAGACCCAGTACTTC.

There are a few counts of this clonotype. This chain uses TRBV10-3 with TRBJ1-1, with D maybe TRBD1 (5 bases). V was pared by 0 bases and J by 5 bases, with 19 bases between. The CDR3 covers 17 residues. CDR1 and CDR2 from the germline V gene are ENHRY and SYGVKD. The CDR3 nucleotides are TGTGCCATCAGTGAGTCGATCCGCCGGCAGGGTGGTACTGAAGCTTTCTTT. The encoded protein is CAISESIRRQGGTEAFF.

This clonotype appeared many times. The genes are TRBV6-1 and TRBJ2-7; 11 bases fit TRBD2. CDR1 MNHNS and CDR2 SASEGT come from the germline V gene. J gave up 1 base and V 4 bases, and 3 bases lay outside the gene matches. CDR3 size: 15 residues. The CDR3 spells CASSGLAGGSYEQYF. Here the CDR3 DNA reads TGTGCCAGCAGTGGCTTAGCGGGAGGGTCCTACGAGCAGTACTTC.

The chain combines TRBV5-1 with TRBJ1-2; D may be TRBD1 (6 bases). V was cut by 0 bases and J by 2 bases, with 14 bases left in between. CDR1 is SGHRS, CDR2 YFSETQ, per germline. This CDR3 spans 16 amino acids. The CDR3 spells CASSLAGQSSNYGYTF. The CDR3 DNA sequence: TGCGCCAGCAGCTTGGCTGGACAGTCGTCCAACTATGGCTACACCTTC.

This clonotype was seen ten or more times. The chain joins TRBV20-1 to TRBJ2-5; 12 bases are shared with TRBD2. Per germline, CDR1 DFQATT and CDR2 SNEGSKA (reference sequence). This CDR3 is 18 amino acids long. The trim removed 0 bases at V and 5 bases at J, leaving 13 bases unmatched. CDR3 amino acids: CSARDPRLAGGPRETQYF. The CDR3 DNA reads TGCAGTGCTAGAGACCCCCGGCTAGCGGGAGGGCCACGGGAGACCCAGTACTTC.

Ten or more counts support this clonotype. V and J are TRBV6-5 and TRBJ2-3; 9 bases align to TRBD2. With V trimmed by 0 bases and J by 0 bases, 4 bases remained unmatched. This CDR3 has 17 amino acids. CDR1 MNHEY and CDR2 SVGAGI come from the germline V gene. The CDR3 bases are TGTGCCAGCAGTTACTCCGCTAGCGGGGTTAGCACAGATACGCAGTATTTT. Encoded protein: CASSYSASGVSTDTQYF.

V and J are TRBV6-1 and TRBJ2-5; weak D call: TRBD2 (6 bases). The CDR3 is 15 residues long. The V end was cut by 3 bases, the J end by 2 bases, with 13 bases between. The germline V gene has CDR1 MNHNS and CDR2 SASEGT. As DNA, the CDR3 is TGTGCCAGCAGTGATGGGGCGGGAACACAAGAGACCCAGTACTTC. Protein sequence: CASSDGAGTQETQYF.

This clonotype was detected ten times or more. The chain has TRBV29-1 and TRBJ2-2; 8 bases map to TRBD1. The CDR3 contains 14 residues. J was trimmed by 6 bases and V by 6 bases; bases with no gene match: 9. Germline loops: CDR1 SQVTM, CDR2 ANQGSEA. In DNA, the CDR3 is TGCAGCGTCACCCCAGGGGGCGCCGCCGGGGAGCTGTTTTTT. Translated: CSVTPGGAAGELFF.

The rearrangement links TRBV28 to TRBJ2-1; TRBD2 matches at 13 bases. The CDR3 has 16 amino acids. Germline V CDR1 and CDR2: MDHEN, SYDVKM. V lost 6 bases and J lost 7; bases outside the gene matches: 9. As DNA, the CDR3 is TGTGCCAGCAGGCCGCCGGGACTAGCGGGACTGAATGAGCAGTTCTTC. Translated: CASRPPGLAGLNEQFF.

This clonotype appeared many times. The genes are TRBV7-2 and TRBJ2-3; D is perhaps TRBD2 (6 bases). Trimming cost V 5 bases and J 2 bases, with 17 bases left between them. Germline V gene lookup returns CDR1 SGHTA and CDR2 FQGNSA. The CDR3 consists of 16 residues. The CDR3 is CASSPAGGLLTDTQYF. The CDR3 DNA reads TGTGCCAGCAGCCCAGCGGGCGGACTACTCACAGATACGCAGTATTTT.

This clonotype showed up many times. The rearrangement links TRBV20-1 to TRBJ2-1; D might be TRBD2 (5 bases). V lost 3 bases and J 0 bases, leaving 15 bases between the germline ends. Germline values: CDR1 DFQATT, CDR2 SNEGSKA (reference sequence). The length of the CDR3 is 16 residues. The CDR3 bases are TGCAGTGCTAGCGGGATCCCCCCTGGCTCCTACAATGAGCAGTTCTTC. It specifies CSASGIPPGSYNEQFF.

V gene TRBV20-1 combines with J gene TRBJ2-1; 11 bases align to TRBD2. Losses at the gene ends were 6 bases for V and 0 bases for J; bases not matched to a gene: 10. The CDR3 has 17 residues. The germline V gene encodes CDR1 DFQATT and CDR2 SNEGSKA (reference sequence). CDR3 nucleotide sequence: TGCAGTGCGTATGGACTAGCGGGCCTGAGCTCCTACAATGAGCAGTTCTTC. Translating gives CSAYGLAGLSSYNEQFF.

The V gene is TRBV19, the J gene TRBJ1-5; D gene uncertain. The CDR3 spans 14 residues. CDR1 and CDR2 (germline): LNHDA, SQIVND (reference sequence). Trimming left V 3 bases short and J 4 bases short, with 10 bases between. Here the CDR3 DNA reads TGTGCCAGTAGTATGGCCCACGGGAATCAGCCCCAGCATTTT. This encodes CASSMAHGNQPQHF.

This clonotype showed up many times. V is TRBV28 and J is TRBJ2-1, with D maybe TRBD2 (7 bases). The V gene's germline CDR1 is MDHEN and CDR2 SYDVKM. The CDR3 runs to 13 residues. Trimming took 8 bases from V and 6 from J, leaving 14 bases between them. The CDR3 sequence: CASRMGGLNEQFF. The CDR3 DNA sequence: TGTGCCAGCCGGATGGGGGGGCTCAATGAGCAGTTCTTC.